This T cell receptor beta chain was sequenced for a study of T cell repertoires in cytomegalovirus infection. Overall study context: It was recently identified HLA-C-restricted and well-studied HLA-B-restricted CMV epitopes that the study used. Based on public TCR beta signatures, there were indications of CMV infection and of a matching HLA type.

TCRdb reprocessed the reads via MiXCR and lists one record per CDR3 protein. The data hold hundreds of thousands of distinct CDR3 sequences, with roughly 30% observed a single time. The study, taken as a whole, reports: HLA-C-restricted, CMV-specific TCR beta clonotypes were dominant ex vivo.

J gave up 7 bases and V 5 bases, and 12 bases lay outside the gene matches. This CDR3 comprises 17 residues. CDR1 and CDR2 from the germline V gene are DFQATT and SNEGSKA (reference sequence). Comments on this clonotype: Its matching antigen is unknown.

The source of this sequence is a human donor in good health (CMV status not recorded). Some clones in this sample may be carry-over from other donors' samples. Sequencing used cultured PBMCs, obtained from culture after CMV antigen stimulation. The chain has TRBV20-1 and TRBJ2-2, with TRBD2 matching 14 bases. For the CDR3, the DNA is TGCAGTGCTTCCCAGAGACTAGCGGGAGGGCCGGTCGGGGAGCTGTTTTTT. Translating it yields CSASQRLAGGPVGELFF.